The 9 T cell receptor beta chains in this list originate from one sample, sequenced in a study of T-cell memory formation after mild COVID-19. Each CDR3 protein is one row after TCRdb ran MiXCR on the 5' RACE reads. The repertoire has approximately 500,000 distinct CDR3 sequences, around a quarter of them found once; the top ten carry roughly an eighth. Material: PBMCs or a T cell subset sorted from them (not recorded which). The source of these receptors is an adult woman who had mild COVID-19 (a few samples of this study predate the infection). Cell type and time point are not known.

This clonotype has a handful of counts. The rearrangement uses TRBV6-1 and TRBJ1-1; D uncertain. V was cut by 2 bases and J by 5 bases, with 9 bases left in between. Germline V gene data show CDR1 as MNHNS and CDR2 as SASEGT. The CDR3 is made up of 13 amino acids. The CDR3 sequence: CASSESGRTEAFF. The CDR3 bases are TGTGCCAGCAGTGAATCGGGTAGAACTGAAGCTTTCTTT.

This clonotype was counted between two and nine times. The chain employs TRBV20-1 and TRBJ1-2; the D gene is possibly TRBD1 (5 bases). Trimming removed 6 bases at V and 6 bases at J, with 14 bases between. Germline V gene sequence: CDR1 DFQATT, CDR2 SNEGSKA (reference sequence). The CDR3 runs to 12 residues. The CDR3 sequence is CSASSGFDGYTF. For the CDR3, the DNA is TGCAGTGCCTCCTCAGGGTTCGATGGCTACACCTTC.

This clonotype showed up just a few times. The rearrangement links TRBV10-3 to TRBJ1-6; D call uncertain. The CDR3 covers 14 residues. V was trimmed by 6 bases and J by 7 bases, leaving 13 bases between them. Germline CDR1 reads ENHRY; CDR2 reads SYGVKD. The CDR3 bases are TGTGCCATCAGGGACGTTGGACGAAATTCACCCCTCCACTTT. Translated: CAIRDVGRNSPLHF.

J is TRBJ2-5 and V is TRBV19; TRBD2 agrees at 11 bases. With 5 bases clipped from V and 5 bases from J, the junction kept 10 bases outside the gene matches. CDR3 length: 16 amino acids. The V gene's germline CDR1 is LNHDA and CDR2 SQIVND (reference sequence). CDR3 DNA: TGTGCCAGTAGTCTCCGACTAGCGGGATATCAGGAGACCCAGTACTTC. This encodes CASSLRLAGYQETQYF.

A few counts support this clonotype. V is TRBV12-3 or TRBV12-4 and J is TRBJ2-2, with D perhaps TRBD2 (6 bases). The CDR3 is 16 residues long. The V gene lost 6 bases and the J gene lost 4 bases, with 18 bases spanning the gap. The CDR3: CASRGPGERLTGELFF. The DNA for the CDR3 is TGTGCCAGCAGAGGGCCGGGGGAGCGCCTCACCGGGGAGCTGTTTTTT.

CDR3 coding DNA: TGCGCCAGCCATGGATTGGACACTGAAGCTTTCTTT. Translating gives CASHGLDTEAFF. The chain links TRBV4-1 to TRBJ1-1; D call uncertain. V dropped 8 bases and J dropped 3 bases, with 10 bases sitting between them. Looked up from germline, CDR1 is MGHRA and CDR2 is YSYEKL. The CDR3 extends over 12 amino acids.

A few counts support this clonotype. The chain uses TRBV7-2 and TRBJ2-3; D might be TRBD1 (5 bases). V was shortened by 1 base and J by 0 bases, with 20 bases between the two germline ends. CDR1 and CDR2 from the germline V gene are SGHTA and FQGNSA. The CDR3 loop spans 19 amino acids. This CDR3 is CASSLEVLVGQVSTDTQYF. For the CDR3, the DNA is TGTGCCAGCAGCTTAGAGGTGTTGGTGGGGCAAGTTAGCACAGATACGCAGTATTTT.

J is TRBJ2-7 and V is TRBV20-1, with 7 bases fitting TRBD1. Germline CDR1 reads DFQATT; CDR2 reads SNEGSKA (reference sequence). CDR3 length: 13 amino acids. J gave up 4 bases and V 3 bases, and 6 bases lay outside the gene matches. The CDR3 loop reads CSASPGQKYEQYF. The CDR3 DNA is TGCAGTGCTAGCCCGGGACAGAAATACGAGCAGTACTTC.

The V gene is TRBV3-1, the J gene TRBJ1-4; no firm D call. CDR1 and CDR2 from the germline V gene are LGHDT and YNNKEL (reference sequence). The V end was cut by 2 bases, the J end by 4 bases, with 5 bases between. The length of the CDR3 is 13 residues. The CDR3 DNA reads TGTGCCAGCAGCCAATTGGATAATGAAAAACTGTTTTTT. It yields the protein CASSQLDNEKLFF.